This TCR beta chain appears in the sequencing data of a study of blood T cell repertoires in COVID-19. Across the study: Spain, Italy and the United States supplied samples that represented acute and convalescent COVID-19. PBMCs, B-cell-depleted T cells, or T cells were the source of the cDNA or gDNA that made up the material.

This clone was detected only a few times. Authors' methods: Amplification of reference gene primers was used by the study to estimate nucleated cell counts. Clones were read by immunoSEQ multiplex PCR, and TCRdb kept only the in-frame ones, dropping some. That table is the source of V, J and clone size, and D and trimming were worked out from the DNA. The repertoire consists of fewer than 350,000 clones, with around 86% occurring once and the leading ten covering 2.5% to 3%. V dropped 3 bases and J dropped 0 bases, with 9 bases sitting between them. The germline V gene encodes CDR1 KGHSH and CDR2 LQKENI. The CDR3 is 15 residues long.

The rearrangement joins TRBV18 to TRBJ1-5, with D possibly TRBD1 on 5 matching bases. The source is a woman aged 55-69 years with active or convalescent COVID-19. What was sequenced was peripheral blood. CDR3 in amino acids: CASSPGLNSNQPQHF. CDR3 bases: TGTGCCAGCTCACCGGGACTCAATAGCAATCAGCCCCAGCATTTT.